This T cell receptor (beta chain) comes out of a study of T cell repertoires in cytomegalovirus infection. Study as a whole: From public TCR beta signatures came an indication of both CMV infection and matching HLA type. Findings of the study overall: In two of eight donors, the top clonotype was HLA-C-restricted CMV-specific. Identification of carriers of CMV plus the relevant HLA was performed using cumulative public TCR beta family frequency.

MiXCR was run by TCRdb on the reads, yielding one entry per CDR3 protein. The sample comprises under 200,000 distinct CDR3 sequences, under 20% of which are singletons, and roughly 20% rests with the top ten. Turning to this clonotype: Its specificity is unknown.

Germline values: CDR1 SGHDT, CDR2 YYEEEE. The CDR3 is 17 residues long. Between the trimmed V and J ends, which lost 5 bases and 2 bases, there was a span of 22 bases. The receptor's source is a human donor in good health (CMV status not recorded). Some clones in this sample may be carry-over from other donors' samples. The rearrangement uses TRBV5-6 and TRBJ1-1; tentative D call: TRBD1 (6 bases). The sample comprised CD8+ T cells from PBMCs. CDR3 in DNA: TGTGCCAGCAGAGTTAGGTCCCCTATACAGGGAAACACTGAAGCTTTCTTT. Translation gives CASRVRSPIQGNTEAFF.